This TCR beta chain was observed in a study of blood T cell repertoires in COVID-19. CDR1 and CDR2 from the germline V gene are WNHNN and SYGVQD (reference sequence). V gave up 4 bases and J gave up 1 base; unmatched junction bases: 5. The CDR3 has 15 residues. This clone has just a few counts. Clones were read by immunoSEQ multiplex PCR, and TCRdb kept only the in-frame ones, dropping some. The repertoire holds some 190,000 clones, with less than 85% as singletons. This chain connects TRBV10-1 to TRBJ1-1; 8 bases line up with TRBD1. Sequenced input: peripheral blood. The clonotype originates from a woman between 45 and 60 years old with acute or convalescent COVID-19. The CDR3 protein is CASSARQGRNTEAFF. The CDR3 nucleotides are TGCGCCAGCAGTGCGCGACAGGGGAGGAACACTGAAGCTTTCTTT.